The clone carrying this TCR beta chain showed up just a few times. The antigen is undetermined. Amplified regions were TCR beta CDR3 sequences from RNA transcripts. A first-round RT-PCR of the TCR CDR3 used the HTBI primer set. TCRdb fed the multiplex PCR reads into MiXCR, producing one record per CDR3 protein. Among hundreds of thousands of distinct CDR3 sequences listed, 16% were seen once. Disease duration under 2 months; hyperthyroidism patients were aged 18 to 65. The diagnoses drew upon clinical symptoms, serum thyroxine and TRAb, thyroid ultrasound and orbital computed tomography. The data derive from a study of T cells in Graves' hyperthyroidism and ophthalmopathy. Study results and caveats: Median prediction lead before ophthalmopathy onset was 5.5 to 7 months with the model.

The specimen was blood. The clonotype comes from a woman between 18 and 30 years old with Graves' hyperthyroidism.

The CDR3 DNA follows: TGTGCCAGCAGCCCCGAGGTGGTAGATGGAAACACCATATATTTT. Its translation is CASSPEVVDGNTIYF. The J gene is TRBJ1-3, the V gene TRBV7-8; no clear D. Germline CDR1 and CDR2: SGHVS and FQNEAQ. V was trimmed by 5 bases and J by 3 bases, leaving 14 bases between them. The CDR3 sequence is 15 residues long. The entire variable domain, with the rest obtained from reference TRBV7-8 and TRBJ1-3, is as follows: GAGVSQSPRYKVAKRGQDVALRCDPISGHVSLFWYQQALGQGPEFLTYFQNEAQLDKSGLPSDRFFAERPEGSVSTLKIQRTQQEDSAVYLCASSPEVVDGNTIYFGEGSWLTVV.